These T cell receptor beta chains were read from a single sample in a study of technical replicates of blood from several donors. Method: immunoSEQ multiplex PCR; TCRdb's copy keeps in-frame clones and lacks some. The sample records approximately 79,000 clones, roughly 91% being singletons. Sequenced input: T cells isolated from PBMCs. The receptor set was obtained from a human donor in good health. The CDR3 runs from the conserved cysteine through the conserved F or W. Fields, in order: J gene, clone size, D gene, V gene, CDR3 protein, CDR3 DNA. D genes are given only for firm matches. Clone sizes are given selectively: once, few, many, or a class where the clone is expanded.

TRBJ1-1	NA	NA	TRBV18	CASSSTDGSGTEAFF	TGTGCCAGCTCATCTACGGACGGTAGCGGGACTGAAGCTTTCTTT
TRBJ2-3	NA	NA	TRBV13	CASSPGPGTDTQYF	TGTGCCAGCAGCCCCGGACCGGGGACAGATACGCAGTATTTT
TRBJ2-1	NA	TRBD2	TRBV9	CASTIAGGPSEQFF	TGTGCCAGCACCATAGCGGGAGGGCCTAGTGAGCAGTTCTTC
TRBJ2-3	NA	TRBD2	TRBV27	CASSQRLAGVTDTQYF	TGTGCCAGCAGCCAAAGACTAGCGGGAGTCACAGATACGCAGTATTTT
TRBJ2-4	NA	NA	TRBV6-6	CASSYGDSQYF	TGTGCCAGCAGTTACGGAGACTCGCAGTACTTC
TRBJ1-2	NA	NA	TRBV6-5	CASRQGSSYTF	TGTGCCAGCAGGCAGGGAAGTAGCTACACCTTC
TRBJ1-3	NA	TRBD1	TRBV4-3	CASSQDPGQGRNTIYF	TGCGCCAGCAGCCAAGACCCCGGACAGGGAAGAAACACCATATATTTT
TRBJ2-1	NA	NA	TRBV13	CASSARLVGVQFF	TGTGCCAGCAGCGCCCGACTAGTTGGGGTGCAGTTCTTC
TRBJ2-7	NA	NA	TRBV28	CASSRPSEVSYEQYF	TGTGCCAGCAGTCGACCAAGCGAGGTTTCCTACGAGCAGTACTTC
TRBJ1-2	NA	NA	TRBV15	CATSSVAGNYGYTF	TGTGCCACCAGCAGTGTCGCAGGGAACTATGGCTACACCTTC
TRBJ2-2	NA	TRBD2	TRBV12-5	CASGFPGLAGVGGELFF	TGTGCTAGTGGTTTCCCCGGACTAGCGGGAGTAGGGGGGGAGCTGTTTTTT
TRBJ2-3	NA	NA	TRBV7-2	CASSPVGGGTDTQYF	TGTGCCAGCAGCCCGGTAGGAGGGGGCACAGATACGCAGTATTTT
TRBJ1-3	NA	NA	TRBV9	CASSVEAWGGSGNTIYF	TGTGCCAGCAGCGTAGAAGCCTGGGGGGGCTCTGGAAACACCATATATTTT
TRBJ2-2	NA	TRBD2	TRBV6-1	CASRMGLANTGELFF	TGTGCCAGCAGAATGGGACTAGCTAACACCGGGGAGCTGTTTTTT
TRBJ2-7	NA	TRBD1	TRBV29-1	CSVGLWDSYEQYF	TGCAGCGTTGGTCTTTGGGACAGCTACGAGCAGTACTTC
TRBJ1-5	few	TRBD1	TRBV4-1	CASSQGTGTANQPQHF	TGCGCCAGCAGCCAGGGCACCGGGACAGCGAATCAGCCCCAGCATTTT
TRBJ1-1	NA	TRBD1	TRBV6-1	CASSYQGGDTEAFF	TGTGCCAGCAGTTATCAGGGGGGTGACACTGAAGCTTTCTTT
TRBJ2-7	NA	TRBD2	TRBV6-5	CASRGVAGPYEQYF	TGTGCCAGCAGGGGAGTAGCGGGACCTTACGAGCAGTACTTC
TRBJ2-2	NA	NA	TRBV19	CASAGPSRNAGELFF	TGTGCCTCCGCGGGGCCAAGCCGGAATGCCGGGGAGCTGTTTTTT
TRBJ1-1	NA	NA	TRBV2	CASSERVGTEAFF	TGTGCCAGCAGTGAACGGGTTGGCACTGAAGCTTTCTTT
TRBJ1-2	few	NA	TRBV27	CASSLGGLRGYTF	TGTGCCAGCAGTTTGGGGGGGCTAAGGGGCTACACCTTC
TRBJ2-7	NA	NA	TRBV10-3	CAISDKSSLGNEQYF	TGTGCCATCAGTGATAAATCTAGTCTCGGCAACGAGCAGTACTTC
TRBJ2-5	NA	NA	TRBV6-1	CASSEGGLWQETQYF	TGTGCCAGCAGTGAAGGTGGACTATGGCAAGAGACCCAGTACTTC
TRBJ1-4	NA	TRBD1	TRBV10-3	CAISESGTGNEKLFF	TGTGCCATCAGTGAGTCCGGGACAGGAAATGAAAAACTGTTTTTT
TRBJ1-1	NA	NA	TRBV14	CASSQGGWPEAFF	TGTGCCAGCAGCCAAGGAGGGTGGCCTGAAGCTTTCTTT
TRBJ1-5	once	NA	TRBV6-6	CASSLTGAYSNQPQHF	TGTGCCAGCAGTTTAACCGGAGCTTATAGCAATCAGCCCCAGCATTTT
TRBJ2-4	NA	TRBD2	TRBV7-6	CASSLNDYPGTSGRCVREYF	TGTGCCAGCAGCTTAAATGACTACCCCGGGACTAGCGGGAGGTGTGTTCGCGAGTACTTC
TRBJ2-7	NA	NA	TRBV9	CASSARGGSRVHEQYF	TGTGCCAGCAGCGCAAGGGGGGGATCGAGGGTGCACGAGCAGTACTTC
TRBJ1-2	NA	NA	TRBV4-3	CASSQDSRITGYTF	TGCGCCAGCAGCCAAGACTCCAGGATCACTGGCTACACCTTC
TRBJ2-1	NA	TRBD2	TRBV4-2	CASSPHPAGEGYNEQFF	TGTGCCAGCAGCCCTCACCCGGCGGGAGAAGGATACAATGAGCAGTTCTTC
TRBJ1-5	NA	NA	TRBV28	CATGGGRAGNQPQHF	TGTGCCACCGGGGGGGGCAGGGCTGGCAATCAGCCCCAGCATTTT
TRBJ2-7	NA	TRBD2	TRBV6-4	CASRGGSGSRYEQYF	TGTGCCAGCAGGGGGGGTAGCGGGAGCCGCTACGAGCAGTACTTC
TRBJ2-3	NA	TRBD2	TRBV9	CASSVYPSGRPDTQYF	TGTGCCAGCAGCGTATATCCTAGCGGGAGACCAGATACGCAGTATTTT
TRBJ1-1	NA	NA	TRBV6-1	CASSKQVTEAFF	TGTGCCAGCAGTAAACAGGTAACTGAAGCTTTCTTT
TRBJ2-1	NA	NA	TRBV7-6	CASSSDLRAGEQFF	TGTGCCAGCAGCTCAGATTTACGAGCAGGGGAGCAGTTCTTC
TRBJ1-1	once	NA	TRBV5-1	CASSFRGSWTEAFF	TGCGCCAGCAGCTTCAGGGGAAGTTGGACTGAAGCTTTCTTT
TRBJ2-7	NA	NA	TRBV15	CATSRDYRVGEQYF	TGTGCCACCAGCAGAGATTACAGGGTGGGAGAGCAGTACTTC
TRBJ2-3	NA	NA	TRBV10-3	CATLIASADTQYF	TGTGCCACCTTAATAGCCTCTGCTGATACGCAGTATTTT
TRBJ1-1	once	NA	TRBV5-1	CASSLGGQQGSEAFF	TGCGCCAGCAGCTTGGGTGGCCAACAGGGTTCTGAAGCTTTCTTT
TRBJ1-3	NA	NA	TRBV7-9	CACLVAAGNTIYF	TGTGCCTGCCTGGTAGCGGCTGGAAACACCATATATTTT
TRBJ2-3	once	NA	TRBV5-6	CASSETGSTDTQYF	TGTGCCAGCTCCGAGACAGGCTCCACAGATACGCAGTATTTT
TRBJ1-2	NA	NA	TRBV6-5	CASRRGQWDDGYTF	TGTGCCAGCAGGCGCGGACAGTGGGACGATGGCTACACCTTC
TRBJ1-1	NA	NA	TRBV19	CASSIGGAATEAFF	TGTGCCAGTAGTATTGGTGGGGCGGCCACTGAAGCTTTCTTT
TRBJ1-2	NA	TRBD1	TRBV27	CASSYDRDYGYTF	TGTGCCAGCAGCTACGACAGGGACTATGGCTACACCTTC
TRBJ1-1	NA	TRBD1	TRBV7-2	CASSFDRGDTEAFF	TGTGCCAGCAGCTTCGACAGGGGAGATACTGAAGCTTTCTTT
TRBJ2-5	NA	TRBD2	TRBV29-1	CSVGLAGAPETQYF	TGCAGCGTAGGACTAGCGGGAGCCCCGGAGACCCAGTACTTC
TRBJ2-3	NA	TRBD2	TRBV19	CASRRGVLLDTQYF	TGTGCCAGTAGACGGGGGGTTCTGTTAGATACGCAGTATTTT
TRBJ2-1	NA	TRBD1	TRBV7-3	CASSLLQGVYNEQFF	TGTGCCAGCAGCCTATTACAGGGGGTTTACAATGAGCAGTTCTTC
TRBJ1-5	NA	TRBD1	TRBV28	CASSSTGIQPQHF	TGTGCCAGCAGTTCGACAGGGATTCAGCCCCAGCATTTT
TRBJ1-3	NA	NA	TRBV6-5	CASSYIQGSGNTIYF	TGTGCCAGCAGTTACATACAGGGCTCTGGAAACACCATATATTTT
TRBJ2-7	NA	TRBD1	TRBV5-6	CASSVAPGTVYEQYF	TGTGCCAGCAGCGTAGCACCCGGGACAGTCTACGAGCAGTACTTC
TRBJ1-1	NA	TRBD1	TRBV5-6	CASSLRGTGETEAFF	TGTGCCAGCAGCTTGCGTGGGACAGGGGAGACTGAAGCTTTCTTT
TRBJ2-7	NA	NA	TRBV21-1	CASTKVLADFYEQYF	TGTGCCAGCACTAAGGTACTAGCGGACTTCTACGAGCAGTACTTC
TRBJ1-1	NA	NA	TRBV6-6	CASSYASPEAFF	TGTGCCAGCAGTTACGCAAGCCCCGAGGCTTTCTTT
TRBJ1-3	NA	TRBD1	TRBV29-1	CSATGDISGNTIYF	TGCAGCGCGACAGGGGATATCTCTGGAAACACCATATATTTT
TRBJ2-7	NA	NA	TRBV7-3	CASSLSRSSYEQYF	TGTGCCAGCAGCTTAAGTAGGAGCTCCTACGAGCAGTACTTC